This TCR beta chain was sequenced during a study of sequential checkpoint blockade in melanoma. Whole-study context: Both treatment sequences were followed by maintenance nivolumab.

This clone is a singleton in its sample. The treatment was: randomized to nivolumab then ipilimumab (arm A) or the reverse (arm B). No patient had prior DNA-damaging chemotherapy. Live CD3+CD8+ CD19− CD56− cells were sorted from PBMCs. This CDR3 region has 13 residues. Between the trimmed V and J ends, which lost 4 bases and 2 bases, there was a span of 9 bases. Germline V CDR1 and CDR2: MNHNS, SASEGT. Assay used: immunoSEQ multiplex PCR; TCRdb lists only in-frame clones, some missing. The top ten clones hold roughly 20% of a sample with around 26,000 clones, roughly 80% of them seen once. The input for sequencing was CD8+ T cells sorted from blood (inferred from file names), taken from a patient given nivolumab and ipilimumab in sequence. This sequence was found in a human donor with melanoma. The chain recombines TRBV6-1 with TRBJ2-7; tentatively, D is TRBD1 (6 bases). The CDR3 reads CASSGDIPYEQYF. The CDR3 DNA reads TGTGCCAGCAGTGGGGACATCCCCTACGAGCAGTACTTC.